This T cell receptor (beta chain) appears in the sequencing data of a study of early T cells in non-severe SARS-CoV-2 infection. Study context: Sequencing of unsorted whole blood was done on bulk RNA, leaving chains unpaired. The study's findings and limits: The VDJdb matching leaned toward anti-spike CD8 responses and overlooked private and CD4 specificities.

The germline CDR1 and CDR2 sequences are SNHLY and FYNNEI. This CDR3 has 13 residues. V was pared by 3 bases and J by 4 bases, with 9 bases between. Unique molecular identifier tags were affixed to discrete cDNA molecules. TCRdb reanalysed the 5' RACE reads using MiXCR and keeps one entry per CDR3 protein. The sample consists of fewer than 100,000 distinct CDR3 sequences, around 11% of them appearing once. Regarding this clonotype: Its cognate antigen is unknown.

Input material: whole blood. This receptor was obtained from an adult who was a healthcare worker with PCR-confirmed SARS-CoV-2 infection or an uninfected control (not recorded which). V usage is TRBV2 and J usage is TRBJ1-2; D is unresolved. In DNA, the CDR3 is TGTGCCAGCAGTGATGTACCCTCCTATGGCTACACCTTC. Protein: CASSDVPSYGYTF.